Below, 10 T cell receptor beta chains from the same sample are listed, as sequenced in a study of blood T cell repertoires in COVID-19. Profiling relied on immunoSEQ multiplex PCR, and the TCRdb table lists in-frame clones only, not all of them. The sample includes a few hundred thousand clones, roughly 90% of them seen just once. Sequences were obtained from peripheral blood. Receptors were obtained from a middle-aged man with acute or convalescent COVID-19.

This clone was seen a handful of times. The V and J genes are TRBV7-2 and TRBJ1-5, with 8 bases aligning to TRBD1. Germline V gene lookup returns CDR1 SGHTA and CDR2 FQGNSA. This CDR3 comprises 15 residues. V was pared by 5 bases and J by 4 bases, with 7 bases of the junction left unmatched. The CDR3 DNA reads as TGTGCCAGCAGCCCCACAGGGGGACGTAATCAGCCCCAGCATTTT. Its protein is CASSPTGGRNQPQHF.

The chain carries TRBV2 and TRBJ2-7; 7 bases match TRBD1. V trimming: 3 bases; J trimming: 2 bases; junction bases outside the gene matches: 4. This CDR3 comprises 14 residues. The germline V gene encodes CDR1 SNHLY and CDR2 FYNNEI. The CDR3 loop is CASSEARGPYEQYF. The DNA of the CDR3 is TGTGCCAGCAGTGAGGCGAGGGGGCCCTACGAGCAGTACTTC. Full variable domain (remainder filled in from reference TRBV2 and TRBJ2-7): EPEVTQTPSHQVTQMGQEVILRCVPISNHLYFYWYRQILGQKVEFLVSFYNNEISEKSEIFDDQFSVERPDGSNFTLKIRSTKLEDSAMYFCASSEARGPYEQYFGPGTRLTVT.

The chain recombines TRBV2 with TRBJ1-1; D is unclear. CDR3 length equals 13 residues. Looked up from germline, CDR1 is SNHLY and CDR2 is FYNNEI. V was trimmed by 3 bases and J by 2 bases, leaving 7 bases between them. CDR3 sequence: CASSDRSNTEAFF. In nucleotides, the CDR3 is TGTGCCAGCAGTGATCGGAGTAACACTGAAGCTTTCTTT.

CDR3 region: CASSLGTGTDNEQFF. CDR3 sequence (DNA): TGTGCCAGCAGCTTGGGGACCGGGACAGACAATGAGCAGTTCTTC. The chain has TRBV7-8 and TRBJ2-1, with 7 bases lining up with TRBD1. The ends lost 3 bases at V and 5 bases at J; junction bases unmatched: 7. The CDR3 runs to 15 residues. Germline V CDR1 and CDR2: SGHVS, FQNEAQ.

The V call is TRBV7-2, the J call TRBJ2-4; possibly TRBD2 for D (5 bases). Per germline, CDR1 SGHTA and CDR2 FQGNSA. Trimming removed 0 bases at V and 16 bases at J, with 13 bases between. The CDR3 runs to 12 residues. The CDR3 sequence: CASSLARLREYF. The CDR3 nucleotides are TGTGCCAGCAGCTTAGCTAGGCTACGGGAATACTTC.

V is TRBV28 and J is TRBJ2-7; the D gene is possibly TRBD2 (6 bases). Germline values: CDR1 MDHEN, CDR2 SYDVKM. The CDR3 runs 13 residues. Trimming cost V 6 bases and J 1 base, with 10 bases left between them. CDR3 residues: CASRDGGSYEQYF. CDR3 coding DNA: TGTGCCAGCAGGGATGGAGGGTCCTACGAGCAGTACTTC.

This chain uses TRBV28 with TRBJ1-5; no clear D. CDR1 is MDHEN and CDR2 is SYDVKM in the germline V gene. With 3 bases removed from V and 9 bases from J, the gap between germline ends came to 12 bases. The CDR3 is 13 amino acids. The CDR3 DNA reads TGTGCCAGCAGTTTCCCGGTATCTCGGCCCCAGCATTTT. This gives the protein CASSFPVSRPQHF.

The CDR3 here is CASSSRTGVPYYEQYF. Written as DNA, the CDR3 is TGCGCCAGCAGCTCACGAACAGGGGTGCCCTACTACGAGCAGTACTTC. The chain combines TRBV5-1 with TRBJ2-7; 7 bases are a match to TRBD1. Germline CDR1 SGHRS, CDR2 YFSETQ. Trimming removed 3 bases from V and 3 bases from J; junction bases left unmatched: 12. The CDR3 runs to 16 residues.

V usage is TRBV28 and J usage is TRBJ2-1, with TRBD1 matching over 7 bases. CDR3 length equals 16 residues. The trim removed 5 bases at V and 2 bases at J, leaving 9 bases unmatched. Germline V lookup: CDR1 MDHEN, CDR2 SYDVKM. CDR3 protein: CASSPYRGLTYNEQFF. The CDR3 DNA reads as TGTGCCAGCAGTCCCTACAGGGGTCTCACCTACAATGAGCAGTTCTTC.

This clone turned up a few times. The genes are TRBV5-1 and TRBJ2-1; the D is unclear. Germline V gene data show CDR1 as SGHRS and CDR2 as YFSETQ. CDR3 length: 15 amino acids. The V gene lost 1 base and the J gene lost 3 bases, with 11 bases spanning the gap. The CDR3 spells CASSLSAYVYNEQFF. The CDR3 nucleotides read TGCGCCAGCAGCTTGAGCGCCTACGTCTACAATGAGCAGTTCTTC.